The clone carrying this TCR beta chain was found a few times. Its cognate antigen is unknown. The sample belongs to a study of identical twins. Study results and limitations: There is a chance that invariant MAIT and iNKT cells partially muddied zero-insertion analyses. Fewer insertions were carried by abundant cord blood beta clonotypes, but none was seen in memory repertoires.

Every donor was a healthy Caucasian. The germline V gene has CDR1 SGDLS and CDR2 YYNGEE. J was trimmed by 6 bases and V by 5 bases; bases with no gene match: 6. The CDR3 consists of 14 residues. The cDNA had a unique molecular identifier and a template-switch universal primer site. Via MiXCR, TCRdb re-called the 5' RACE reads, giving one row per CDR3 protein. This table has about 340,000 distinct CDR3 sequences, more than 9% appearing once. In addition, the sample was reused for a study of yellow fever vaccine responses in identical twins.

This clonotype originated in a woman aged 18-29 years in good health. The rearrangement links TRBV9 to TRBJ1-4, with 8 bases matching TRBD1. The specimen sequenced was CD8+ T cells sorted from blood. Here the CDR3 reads CASSAGGLDEKLFF. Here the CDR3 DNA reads TGTGCCAGCAGTGCAGGGGGCCTGGATGAAAAACTGTTTTTT.